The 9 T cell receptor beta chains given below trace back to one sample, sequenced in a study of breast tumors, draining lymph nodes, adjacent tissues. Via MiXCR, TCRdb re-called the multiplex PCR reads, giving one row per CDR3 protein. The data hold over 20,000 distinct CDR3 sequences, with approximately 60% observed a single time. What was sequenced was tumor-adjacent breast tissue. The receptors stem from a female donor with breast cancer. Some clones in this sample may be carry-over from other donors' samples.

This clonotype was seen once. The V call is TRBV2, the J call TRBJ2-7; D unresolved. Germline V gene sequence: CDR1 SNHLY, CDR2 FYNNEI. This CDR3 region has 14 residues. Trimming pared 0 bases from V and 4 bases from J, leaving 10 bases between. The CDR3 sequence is CASSEALATYEQYV. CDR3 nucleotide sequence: TGTGCCAGCAGTGAAGCGCTCGCGACATACGAGCAGTACGTC.

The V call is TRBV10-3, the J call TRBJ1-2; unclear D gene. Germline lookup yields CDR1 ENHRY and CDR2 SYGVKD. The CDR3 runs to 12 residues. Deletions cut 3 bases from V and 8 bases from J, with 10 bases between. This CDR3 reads CAISDAGLGYTF. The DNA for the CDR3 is TGTGCCATCAGTGACGCGGGTCTGGGCTACACCTTC.

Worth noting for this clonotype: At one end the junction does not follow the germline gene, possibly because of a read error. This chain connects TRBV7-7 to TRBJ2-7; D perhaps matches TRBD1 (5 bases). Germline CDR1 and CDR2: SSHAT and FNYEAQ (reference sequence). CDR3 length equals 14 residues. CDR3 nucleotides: TGTGCTAGCAGCGTAGGGGCCCGGATTTACGAGCAGTACTTC. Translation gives CASSVGARIYEQYF.

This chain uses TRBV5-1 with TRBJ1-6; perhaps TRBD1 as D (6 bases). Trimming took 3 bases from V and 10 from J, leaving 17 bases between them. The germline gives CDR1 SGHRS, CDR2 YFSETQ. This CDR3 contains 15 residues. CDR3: CASSSYRASGSPLHF. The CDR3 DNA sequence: TGCGCCAGCAGCTCATACAGGGCATCTGGGTCACCCCTCCACTTT.

The chain's CDR3 is CASSPGSLGANVLTF. CDR3 bases: TGTGCCAGCAGCCCCGGGTCCCTCGGGGCCAACGTCCTGACTTTC. The chain carries TRBV9 and TRBJ2-6; D uncertain. V was clipped by 4 bases and J by 4 bases, with 12 bases between them. There are 15 residues in the CDR3. Per the germline V gene, CDR1 is SGDLS and CDR2 is YYNGEE.

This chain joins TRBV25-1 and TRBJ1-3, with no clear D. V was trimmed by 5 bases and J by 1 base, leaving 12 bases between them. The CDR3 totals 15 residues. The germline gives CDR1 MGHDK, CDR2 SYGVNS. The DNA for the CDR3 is TGTGCCAGCAGTCCCGCCAGAACGTCTGGAAACACCATATATTTT. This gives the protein CASSPARTSGNTIYF.

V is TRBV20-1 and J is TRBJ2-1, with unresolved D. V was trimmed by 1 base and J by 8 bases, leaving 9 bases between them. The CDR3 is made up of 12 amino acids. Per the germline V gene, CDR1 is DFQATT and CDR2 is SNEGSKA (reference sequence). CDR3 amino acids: CSARALGYEQFF. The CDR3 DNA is TGCAGTGCTAGAGCGTTAGGCTATGAGCAGTTCTTC.

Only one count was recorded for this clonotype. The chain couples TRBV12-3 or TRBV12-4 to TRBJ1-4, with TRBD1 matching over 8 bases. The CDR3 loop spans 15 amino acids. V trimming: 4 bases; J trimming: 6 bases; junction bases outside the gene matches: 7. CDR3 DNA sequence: TGTGCCAGCAGTTCGAGGACAGGGTTGGATGAAAAACTGTTTTTT. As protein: CASSSRTGLDEKLFF.

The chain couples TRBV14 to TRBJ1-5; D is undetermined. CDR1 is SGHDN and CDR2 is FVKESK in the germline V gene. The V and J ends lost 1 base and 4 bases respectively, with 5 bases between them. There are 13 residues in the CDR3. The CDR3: CASSQGLNQPQHF. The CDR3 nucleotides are TGTGCCAGCAGCCAAGGGTTGAATCAGCCCCAGCATTTT. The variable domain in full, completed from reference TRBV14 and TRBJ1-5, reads EAGVTQFPSHSVIEKGQTVTLRCDPISGHDNLYWYRRVMGKEIKFLLHFVKESKQDESGMPNNRFLAERTGGTYSTLKVQPAELEDSGVYFCASSQGLNQPQHFGDGTRLSIL.